This TCR beta chain was recovered during a study of cytomegalovirus exposure and HLA in healthy donors. Study information: Within an early data release were about 85 million unique TCRs drawn from HLA-typed donors. Findings of the study overall: Most subjects' HLA-A and HLA-B alleles were reportedly predicted from TCR beta sequences. Roughly uniform depth of sequencing across donors was assumed in presence/absence analyses.

Primers for the PCR totalled 60 Vbeta and 13 Jbeta. The method was immunoSEQ multiplex PCR; TCRdb's version includes in-frame clones alone and lacks a portion of them. The sample carries fewer than 250,000 clones, roughly 77% recorded once. Healthy bone marrow donors made up the donor group. With respect to this clone: Its matching antigen is unknown.

The sample comprised PBMCs. The sequence derives from a man aged 35-49 years in good health and CMV-seropositive.

The CDR3 DNA follows: TGCGCCAGCAGCTTGGCAGGCAGGGGAGGGGAGACCCAGTACTTC. Protein product: CASSLAGRGGETQYF. This chain connects TRBV5-1 to TRBJ2-5; tentatively, D is TRBD2 (7 bases). V was shortened by 0 bases and J by 5 bases, with 14 bases between the two germline ends. Per the germline V gene, CDR1 is SGHRS and CDR2 is YFSETQ. The CDR3 contains 15 residues.